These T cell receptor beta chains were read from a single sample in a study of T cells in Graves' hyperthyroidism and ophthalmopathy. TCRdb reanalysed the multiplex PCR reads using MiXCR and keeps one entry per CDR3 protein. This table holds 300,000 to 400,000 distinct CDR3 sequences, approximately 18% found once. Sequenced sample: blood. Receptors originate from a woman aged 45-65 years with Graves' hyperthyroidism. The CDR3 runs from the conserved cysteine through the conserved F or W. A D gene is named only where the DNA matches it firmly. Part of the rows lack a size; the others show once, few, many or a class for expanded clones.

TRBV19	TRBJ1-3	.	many	CASSDWYSGNTIYF	TGTGCCAGTAGCGACTGGTACTCTGGAAACACCATATATTTT
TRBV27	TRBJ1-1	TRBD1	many	CASSLSGTGLHKRSTEAFF	TGTGCCAGCAGTTTATCCGGGACAGGCCTACACAAGAGATCGACTGAAGCTTTCTTT
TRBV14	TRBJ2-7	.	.	CASSSSFADRSYEQYF	TGTGCCAGCAGTTCGTCCTTCGCAGACCGCTCCTACGAGCAGTACTTC
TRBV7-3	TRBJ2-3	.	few	CASSPGGNQGTDTQYF	TGTGCCAGCAGCCCCGGAGGTAATCAAGGCACAGATACGCAGTATTTT
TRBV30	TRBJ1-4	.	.	CAWSPGPGGEKLFF	TGTGCCTGGAGCCCCGGGCCGGGGGGGGAAAAACTGTTTTTT
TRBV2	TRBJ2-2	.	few	CASMEGANTGELFF	TGTGCCAGCATGGAGGGAGCGAACACCGGGGAGCTGTTTTTT
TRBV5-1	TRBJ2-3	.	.	CASSLEPIEEDTQYF	TGCGCCAGCAGCTTGGAACCTATTGAGGAAGATACGCAGTATTTT
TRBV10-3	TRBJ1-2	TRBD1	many	CAISTRQGANYGYTF	TGTGCCATCTCTACGCGGCAGGGGGCTAACTATGGCTACACCTTC
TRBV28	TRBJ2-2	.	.	CASSSQTKNTGELFF	TGTGCCAGCAGCTCCCAAACGAAGAACACCGGGGAGCTGTTTTTT
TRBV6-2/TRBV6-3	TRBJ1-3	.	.	CASSGRQSSHTIYF	TGTGCCAGCAGTGGACGACAGTCCTCGCACACCATATATTTT
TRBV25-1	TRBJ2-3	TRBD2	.	CASSEYNGGTTDTQYF	TGTGCCAGCAGTGAATATAACGGGGGGACCACAGATACGCAGTATTTT
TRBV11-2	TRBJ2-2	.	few	CASSEALQGDTGELVF	TGTGCCAGCAGTGAAGCGCTACAGGGAGACACCGGGGAGCTGGTTTTT
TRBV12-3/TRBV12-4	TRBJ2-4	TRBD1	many	CASSPHPPGQGFDIAKNIQYF	TGTGCCAGCAGTCCGCATCCTCCGGGACAGGGGTTTGACATAGCCAAAAACATTCAGTACTTC
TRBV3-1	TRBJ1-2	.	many	CASSLEFVREGYTF	TGTGCCAGCAGCCTGGAGTTTGTACGGGAAGGCTACACCTTC
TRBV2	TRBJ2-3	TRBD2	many	CASTRLAGGEDTQYF	TGTGCCAGCACTCGACTAGCGGGAGGGGAGGATACGCAGTATTTT
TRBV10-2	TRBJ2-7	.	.	CASRDRGGLSSYNEQYF	TGCGCCAGCCGGGACAGAGGGGGGCTTAGCTCCTACAATGAGCAGTACTTC
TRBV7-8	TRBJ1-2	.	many	CASSLNRDGYTF	TGTGCCAGCAGCTTAAACAGGGATGGCTACACCTTC
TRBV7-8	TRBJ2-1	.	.	CASSPVGVWNEQFF	TGTGCCAGCAGCCCTGTAGGGGTTTGGAATGAGCAGTTCTTC
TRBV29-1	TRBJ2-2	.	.	CSVPGLLPGELFF	TGCAGCGTTCCGGGACTTCTACCCGGGGAGCTGTTTTTT
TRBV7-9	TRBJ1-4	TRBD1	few	CASSFTGGNEKLFF	TGTGCCAGCAGCTTTACAGGGGGCAATGAAAAACTGTTTTTT
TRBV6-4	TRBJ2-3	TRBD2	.	CASSEASGDTDTQYF	TGTGCCAGCAGTGAGGCTAGCGGGGACACAGATACGCAGTATTTT
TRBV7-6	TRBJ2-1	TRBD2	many	CASSLGGTSHNEQFF	TGTGCCAGCAGCTTAGGCGGGACTAGCCACAATGAGCAGTTCTTC
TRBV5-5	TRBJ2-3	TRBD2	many	CASSLVPGTSVADTQYF	TGTGCCAGCAGCTTGGTTCCCGGGACTAGCGTTGCAGATACGCAGTATTTT
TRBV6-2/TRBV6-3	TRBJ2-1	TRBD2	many	CASSYSYGGDSYNEQFF	TGTGCCAGCAGTTACTCTTACGGGGGGGATTCCTACAATGAGCAGTTCTTC
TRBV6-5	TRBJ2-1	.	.	CASSWGPRTEQFF	TGTGCCAGCAGTTGGGGGCCGAGGACTGAGCAGTTCTTC
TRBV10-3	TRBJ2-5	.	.	CAISVVEGRVETQYF	TGTGCCATCAGTGTTGTAGAGGGAAGAGTAGAGACCCAGTACTTC
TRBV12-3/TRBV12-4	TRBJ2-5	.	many	CASSSSRSETQYF	TGTGCCAGCAGTTCCTCCCGTTCGGAGACCCAGTACTTC
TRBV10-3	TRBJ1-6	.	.	CAISVRDEDSPLHF	TGTGCCATCAGTGTTCGGGATGAGGATTCACCCCTCCACTTT
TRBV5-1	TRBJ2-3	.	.	CASSFSKTGDTQYF	TGCGCCAGCAGCTTCTCAAAAACCGGAGATACGCAGTATTTT
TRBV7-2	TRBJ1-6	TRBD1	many	CASSLSGGNSPLHF	TGTGCCAGCAGCTTATCAGGGGGCAATTCACCCCTCCACTTT
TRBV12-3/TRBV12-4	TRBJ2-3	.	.	CASTASTDTQYF	TGTGCCAGCACGGCTAGCACAGATACGCAGTATTTT
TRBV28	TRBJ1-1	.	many	CASSLLGPNTEAFF	TGTGCCAGCAGTTTACTGGGGCCAAACACTGAAGCTTTCTTT
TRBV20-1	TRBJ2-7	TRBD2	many	CSARSSWTSGSPYEQYF	TGCAGTGCTAGATCCTCCTGGACTAGCGGGAGTCCGTACGAGCAGTACTTC
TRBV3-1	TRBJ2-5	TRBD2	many	CASSSGLAADQETQYF	TGTGCCAGCAGCTCGGGACTAGCGGCTGATCAAGAGACCCAGTACTTC
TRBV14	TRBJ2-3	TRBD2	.	CASSFTGLGSTDTQYF	TGTGCCAGCAGCTTTACGGGACTAGGGAGCACAGATACGCAGTATTTT
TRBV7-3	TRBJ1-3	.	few	CASGKGPDLGNTIYF	TGTGCCAGCGGAAAGGGTCCTGACTTGGGAAACACCATATATTTT
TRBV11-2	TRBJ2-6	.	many	CASSLSRSAANVLTF	TGTGCCAGCAGCTTATCGCGCTCTGCGGCCAACGTCCTGACTTTC
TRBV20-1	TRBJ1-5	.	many	CSAATAHSNQPQHF	TGCAGTGCTGCGACAGCCCATAGCAATCAGCCCCAGCATTTT
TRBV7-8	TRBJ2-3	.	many	CASSLSGTATDTQYF	TGTGCCAGCAGCCTTAGCGGGACAGCCACAGATACGCAGTATTTT
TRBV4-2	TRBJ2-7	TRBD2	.	CASSQAALAGNYEQYF	TGTGCCAGCAGCCAAGCAGCGCTAGCGGGGAACTACGAGCAGTACTTC
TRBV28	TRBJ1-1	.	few	CASRPQTAANTEAFF	TGTGCCAGCAGGCCCCAGACAGCAGCGAACACTGAAGCTTTCTTT
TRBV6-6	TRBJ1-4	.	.	CASSYSRGNEKLFF	TGTGCCAGCAGTTACTCTCGGGGAAATGAAAAACTGTTTTTT
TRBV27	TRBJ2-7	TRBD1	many	CASSPGGGTARYEQYF	TGTGCCAGCAGTCCAGGGGGTGGGACAGCCCGTTACGAGCAGTACTTC